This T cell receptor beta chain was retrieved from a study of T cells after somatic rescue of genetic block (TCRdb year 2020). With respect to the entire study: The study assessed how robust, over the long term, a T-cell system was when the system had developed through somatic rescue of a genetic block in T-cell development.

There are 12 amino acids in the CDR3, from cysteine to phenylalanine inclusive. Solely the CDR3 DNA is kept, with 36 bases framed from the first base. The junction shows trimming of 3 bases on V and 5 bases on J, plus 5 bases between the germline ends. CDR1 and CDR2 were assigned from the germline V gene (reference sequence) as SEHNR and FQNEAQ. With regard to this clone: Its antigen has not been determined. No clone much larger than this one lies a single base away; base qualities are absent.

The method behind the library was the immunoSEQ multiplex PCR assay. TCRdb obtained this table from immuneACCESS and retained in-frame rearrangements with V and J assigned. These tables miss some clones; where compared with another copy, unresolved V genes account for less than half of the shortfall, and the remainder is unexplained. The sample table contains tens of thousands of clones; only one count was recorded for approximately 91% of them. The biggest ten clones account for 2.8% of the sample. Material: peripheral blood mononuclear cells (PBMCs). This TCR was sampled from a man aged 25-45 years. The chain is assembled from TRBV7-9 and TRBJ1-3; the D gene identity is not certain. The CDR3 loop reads CASSFGRNTIYF. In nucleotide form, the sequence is TGTGCCAGCAGCTTCGGGCGAAACACCATATATTTT.